This paragraph reports one T cell receptor beta chain. As yet, its antigen is unknown. These data come from a study of T cells in narcolepsy. Background on the study: Enrolled donors included narcolepsy type 1 or type 2 patients and healthy controls.

Study-wide findings and caveats: Comparing one patient's CSF and blood CD4+ clonotypes highlighted HCRT- and TRIB2-specific autoreactive clonotypes.

This CDR3 comprises 15 residues. V trimming: 3 bases; J trimming: 10 bases; junction bases outside the gene matches: 10. From germline, CDR1 is ENHRY and CDR2 SYGVKD. Measured with immunoSEQ multiplex PCR; TCRdb has only the in-frame clones, and not every one. This sample yields about 32,000 clones, of which about four fifths are seen a single time; over 0.6% belongs to the top ten. The sequencing sample was made of memory (CD45RA-) CD4+ T cells from blood. This sequence originates from a human donor in good health. V and J are TRBV10-3 and TRBJ1-4; 8 bases match TRBD1. As DNA, the CDR3 is TGTGCCATCAGTGATACGACAGGGGCCCTCGGAAAACTGTTTTTT. Translating it yields CAISDTTGALGKLFF.